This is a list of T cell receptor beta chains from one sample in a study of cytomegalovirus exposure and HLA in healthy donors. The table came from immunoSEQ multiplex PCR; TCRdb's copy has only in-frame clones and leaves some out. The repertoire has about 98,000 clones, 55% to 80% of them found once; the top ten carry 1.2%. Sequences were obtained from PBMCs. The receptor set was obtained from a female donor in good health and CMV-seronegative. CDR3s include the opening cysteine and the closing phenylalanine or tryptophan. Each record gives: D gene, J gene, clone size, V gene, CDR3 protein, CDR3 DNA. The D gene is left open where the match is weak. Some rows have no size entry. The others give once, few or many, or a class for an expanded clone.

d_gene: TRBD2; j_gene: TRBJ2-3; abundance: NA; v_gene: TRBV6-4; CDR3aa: CASSYLAGSTDTQYF; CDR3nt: TGTGCCAGCAGTTATCTAGCGGGGAGCACAGATACGCAGTATTTT
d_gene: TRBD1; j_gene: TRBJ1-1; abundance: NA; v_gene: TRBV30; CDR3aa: CAWSVQGFAFF; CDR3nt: TGTGCCTGGAGTGTACAGGGGTTTGCTTTCTTT
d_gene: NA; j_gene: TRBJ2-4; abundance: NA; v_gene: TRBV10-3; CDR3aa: CAIRNIQYF; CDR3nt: TGTGCCATTCGTAACATTCAGTACTTC
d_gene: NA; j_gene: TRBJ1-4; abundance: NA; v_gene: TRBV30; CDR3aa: CAWSVGQGGEKLFF; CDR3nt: TGTGCCTGGAGTGTGGGGCAGGGAGGTGAAAAACTGTTTTTT
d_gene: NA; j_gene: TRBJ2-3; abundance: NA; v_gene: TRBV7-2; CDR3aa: CASSLEYMTTDTQYF; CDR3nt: TGTGCCAGCAGCTTAGAATACATGACAACAGATACGCAGTATTTT
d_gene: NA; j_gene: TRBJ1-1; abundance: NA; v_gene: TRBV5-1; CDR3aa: CASSLVPTTEAFF; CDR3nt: TGCGCCAGCAGCTTGGTTCCTACCACTGAAGCTTTCTTT
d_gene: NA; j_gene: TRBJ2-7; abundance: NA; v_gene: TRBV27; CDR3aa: CASSLRPGPRGEQYF; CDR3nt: TGTGCCAGCAGTTTAAGGCCAGGCCCGAGGGGGGAGCAGTACTTC
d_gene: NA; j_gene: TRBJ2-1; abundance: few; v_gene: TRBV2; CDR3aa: CASGTQNNEQFF; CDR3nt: TGTGCCAGCGGGACTCAGAACAATGAGCAGTTCTTC
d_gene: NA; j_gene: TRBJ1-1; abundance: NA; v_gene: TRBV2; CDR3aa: CASSAPFSVNTEAFF; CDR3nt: TGTGCCAGCAGTGCGCCCTTTTCGGTGAACACTGAAGCTTTCTTT
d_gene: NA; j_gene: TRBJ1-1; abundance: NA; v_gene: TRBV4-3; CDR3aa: CASSQDVRGSGYTEAFF; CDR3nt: TGCGCCAGCAGCCAAGATGTGCGGGGGAGCGGGTACACTGAAGCTTTCTTT
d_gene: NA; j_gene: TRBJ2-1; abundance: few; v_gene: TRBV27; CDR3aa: CASSFGGIEQFF; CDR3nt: TGTGCCAGCAGTTTCGGAGGGATTGAGCAGTTCTTC
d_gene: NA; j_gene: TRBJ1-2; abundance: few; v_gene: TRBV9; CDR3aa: CASSVGSVYGYTF; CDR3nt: TGTGCCAGCAGCGTTGGGAGCGTCTATGGCTACACCTTC
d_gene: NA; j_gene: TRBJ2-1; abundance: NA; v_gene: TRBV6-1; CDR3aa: CASQHSDPRYNEQFF; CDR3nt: TGTGCCAGCCAACACAGTGACCCACGCTACAATGAGCAGTTCTTC
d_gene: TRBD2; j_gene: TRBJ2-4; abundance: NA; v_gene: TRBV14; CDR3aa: CASSPLGGGENIQYF; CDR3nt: TGTGCCAGCAGCCCATTGGGCGGGGGGGAAAACATTCAGTACTTC
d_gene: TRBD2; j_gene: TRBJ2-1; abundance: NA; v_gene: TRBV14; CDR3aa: CASSRTSSYNEQFF; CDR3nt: TGTGCCAGCAGCCGGACTAGTTCCTACAATGAGCAGTTCTTC
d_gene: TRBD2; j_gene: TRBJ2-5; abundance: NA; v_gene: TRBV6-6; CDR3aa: CASSPRGGAIGEQYF; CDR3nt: TGTGCCAGCAGCCCCCGGGGGGGCGCAATAGGAGAGCAGTACTTC
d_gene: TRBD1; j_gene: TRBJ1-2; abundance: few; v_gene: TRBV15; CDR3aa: CATSISRGGYTF; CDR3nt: TGTGCCACCAGCATCTCCAGGGGGGGCTACACCTTC
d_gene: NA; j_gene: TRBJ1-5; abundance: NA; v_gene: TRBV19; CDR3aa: CASSIQGGRPQHF; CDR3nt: TGTGCCAGTAGTATCCAGGGAGGGCGGCCCCAGCATTTT
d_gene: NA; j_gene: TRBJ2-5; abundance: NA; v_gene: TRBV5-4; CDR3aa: CASSLTGGSETQYF; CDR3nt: TGTGCCAGCAGTCTTACCGGGGGATCGGAGACCCAGTACTTC
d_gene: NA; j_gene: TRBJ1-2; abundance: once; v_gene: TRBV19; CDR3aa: CASSEGKRAAFYNYGYTF; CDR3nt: TGTGCCAGTAGTGAGGGAAAGCGGGCAGCCTTTTATAACTATGGCTACACCTTC
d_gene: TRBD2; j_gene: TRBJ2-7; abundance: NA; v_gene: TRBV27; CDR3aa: CASSLSTGGDEQYF; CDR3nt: TGTGCCAGCAGTTTATCAACGGGGGGGGACGAGCAGTACTTC
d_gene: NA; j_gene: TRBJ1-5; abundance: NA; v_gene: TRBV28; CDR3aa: CASSLTVSNQPQHF; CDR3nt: TGTGCCAGCAGTTTAACGGTGAGCAATCAGCCCCAGCATTTT
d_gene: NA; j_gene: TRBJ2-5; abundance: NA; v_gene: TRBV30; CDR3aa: CAWIVVGRGETQYF; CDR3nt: TGTGCCTGGATAGTGGTGGGGCGGGGAGAGACCCAGTACTTC
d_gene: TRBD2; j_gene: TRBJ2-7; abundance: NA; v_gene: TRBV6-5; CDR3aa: CASMGGGLSYEQYF; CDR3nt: TGTGCCAGCATGGGCGGGGGGCTCTCCTACGAGCAGTACTTC
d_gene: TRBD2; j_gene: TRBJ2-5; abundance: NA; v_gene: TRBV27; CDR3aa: CASSSSGVLVETQYF; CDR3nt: TGTGCCAGCAGTTCTAGCGGGGTATTGGTAGAGACCCAGTACTTC